The 27 T cell receptor beta chains presented below share a single source sample, sequenced in a study of response to subunit inactivated influenza vaccine (dated by TCRdb to the late 2010s). Library preparation was by RT-PCR. Data came from an Illumina HiSeq 2500. TCRdb reprocessed the public reads (quality trimming at Q25 with fastp, clone calling with MiXCR) and kept in-frame beta chains. Rows with one shared CDR3 protein collapse into an entry with the most common genes and DNA. The sample table shows 430,000 or so distinct CDR3 sequences, and around 9.9% are seen once. The ten top clones hold 10% to 15% of the sample. What the time point label conveys for this sample: around 45 days after influenza vaccine administration. The specimen comprised PBMCs from blood, sampled 40 to 50 days after vaccination. These receptors came from a man over 45 who received an inactivated influenza vaccine. Donor details come from another sample of the same person, matched by shared clones.

This chain links TRBV12-3 or TRBV12-4 with TRBJ2-3; D tentatively reads TRBD1 or TRBD2 (5 bases each). Trimming removed 6 bases from V and 1 base from J, with 14 bases in between. This CDR3 has 15 residues. CDR3: CASRVSMGGTDTQYF. The CDR3, as DNA: TGTGCCAGCAGGGTTAGCATGGGGGGCACAGATACGCAGTATTTT.

This clonotype was detected a few times. The CDR3, as DNA: TGTGCCAGCTCGCATAGCGGGAGAGGGAACAATGAGCAGTTCTTC. It codes for CASSHSGRGNNEQFF. The chain combines TRBV18 with TRBJ2-1; 9 bases line up with TRBD2. J lost 5 bases, V lost 6 bases, and 8 bases had no gene match. Germline values: CDR1 KGHSH, CDR2 LQKENI. The CDR3 is made up of 15 amino acids.

The chain has TRBV5-1 and TRBJ2-3; 11 nucleotides line up with TRBD2. V lost 6 bases and J lost 0; bases outside the gene matches: 9. Germline lookup yields CDR1 SGHRS and CDR2 YFSETQ. The length of the CDR3 is 17 residues. This CDR3 reads CASKSSGRLLSTDTQYF. Here the CDR3 DNA reads TGCGCCAGCAAATCTAGCGGGAGGCTTCTTAGCACAGATACGCAGTATTTT. Filled out from reference TRBV5-1 and TRBJ2-3, the complete variable domain reads KAGVTQTPRYLIKTRGQQVTLSCSPISGHRSVSWYQQTPGQGLQFLFEYFSETQRNKGNFPGRFSGRQFSNSRSEMNVSTLELGDSALYLCASKSSGRLLSTDTQYFGPGTRLTVL.

This clonotype has ten or more counts. The chain combines TRBV9 with TRBJ1-1; D gene unclear. The V end was cut by 4 bases, the J end by 4 bases, with 11 bases between. The CDR3 runs to 13 residues. CDR1 SGDLS and CDR2 YYNGEE come from the germline V gene. DNA of the CDR3: TGTGCCAGCAGCAAGAGGGTGGGCACTGAAGCTTTCTTT. Protein sequence: CASSKRVGTEAFF. Together with reference TRBV9 and TRBJ1-1, the CDR3 gives the full variable domain: DSGVTQTPKHLITATGQRVTLRCSPRSGDLSVYWYQQSLDQGLQFLIQYYNGEERAKGNILERFSAQQFPDLHSELNLSSLELGDSALYFCASSKRVGTEAFFGQGTRLTVV.

The table lists this clonotype with many counts. The CDR3 loop reads CSASQGLVADSYTF. CDR3 sequence (DNA): TGCAGTGCTAGTCAGGGATTAGTTGCGGACAGCTACACCTTC. The chain employs TRBV20-1 and TRBJ1-2, with D perhaps matching TRBD1 (5 bases). V was pared by 3 bases and J by 9 bases, with 20 bases between. The CDR3 has 14 residues. Germline V gene sequence: CDR1 DFQATT, CDR2 SNEGSKA (reference sequence).

This clonotype was counted between two and nine times. This chain links TRBV20-1 with TRBJ2-1; 7 nucleotides match TRBD1. Trimming took 6 bases from V and 9 from J; bases not matched to a gene: 5. The germline CDR1 and CDR2 sequences are DFQATT and SNEGSKA (reference sequence). This CDR3 region has 11 residues. CDR3 nucleotides: TGCAGTGCAACATCAGGGGGTGAGCAGTTCTTC. This gives the protein CSATSGGEQFF.

The sample holds many counts of this clonotype. V usage is TRBV6-5 and J usage is TRBJ1-1, with D unresolved. Germline CDR1 and CDR2: MNHEY and SVGAGI. This CDR3 has 15 residues. V was cut by 0 bases and J by 0 bases, with 8 bases left in between. CDR3 amino acids: CASSYSSPLNTEAFF. The DNA for the CDR3 is TGTGCCAGCAGTTACTCGAGTCCGTTGAACACTGAAGCTTTCTTT.

The sample holds a few counts of this clonotype. CDR3 residues: CASIDEGIQYF. CDR3 nucleotides: TGTGCCAGCATCGATGAGGGTATTCAGTACTTC. The chain links TRBV11-2 to TRBJ2-4; the D gene is possibly TRBD2 (5 bases). CDR3 length: 11 residues. The V gene's germline CDR1 is SGHAT and CDR2 FQNNGV. V was shortened by 7 bases and J by 10 bases, with 11 bases between the two germline ends. The full variable domain, rest sourced from reference TRBV11-2 and TRBJ2-4, is EAGVAQSPRYKIIEKRQSVAFWCNPISGHATLYWYQQILGQGPKLLIQFQNNGVVDDSQLPKDRFSAERLKGVDSTLKIQPAKLEDSAVYLCASIDEGIQYFGAGTRLSVL.

As to this clonotype: With a much larger clone just one base away, this may be a read error. The V call is TRBV7-8, the J call TRBJ2-5; D perhaps matches TRBD1 (6 bases). The CDR3 covers 13 residues. The V end lost 5 bases, the J end lost 0 bases, and 7 bases lay between the germline ends. Germline V CDR1 and CDR2: SGHVS, FQNEAQ. CDR3 nucleotides: TGTGCCAGCAGCCGGGACAACCAAGAGACCCAGTACTTC. As protein: CASSRDNQETQYF.

The sample holds a few counts of this clonotype. The chain carries TRBV6-1 and TRBJ2-7, with 7 bases that match TRBD2. Germline CDR1 and CDR2: MNHNS and SASEGT. The J segment lost 3 bases and the V segment lost 5 bases, leaving 16 bases of the junction unmatched. The CDR3 consists of 17 residues. CDR3 region: CASSPQSGMGGFYEQYF. CDR3 in DNA: TGTGCCAGCAGTCCTCAGTCAGGGATGGGGGGGTTCTACGAGCAGTACTTC.

In this sample, this clonotype turned up a few times. The chain couples TRBV7-8 to TRBJ2-1; D unresolved. The CDR3 extends over 16 amino acids. Deletions cut 2 bases from V and 4 bases from J, with 15 bases between. The V gene's germline CDR1 is SGHVS and CDR2 FQNEAQ. The CDR3 spells CASSLLRPPPYNEQFF. CDR3 in DNA: TGTGCCAGCAGCTTACTCCGACCTCCGCCTTACAATGAGCAGTTCTTC. Filled out from reference TRBV7-8 and TRBJ2-1, the complete variable domain reads GAGVSQSPRYKVAKRGQDVALRCDPISGHVSLFWYQQALGQGPEFLTYFQNEAQLDKSGLPSDRFFAERPEGSVSTLKIQRTQQEDSAVYLCASSLLRPPPYNEQFFGPGTRLTVL.

Only a few counts were recorded for this clonotype. This sequence joins TRBV27 and TRBJ2-2; TRBD2 aligns across 8 bases. V trimming: 2 bases; J trimming: 0 bases; junction bases outside the gene matches: 2. The CDR3 length is 16 residues. CDR1 and CDR2 (germline): MNHEY, SMNVEV (reference sequence). CDR3 sequence: CASSLIAGTNTGELFF. In DNA, the CDR3 is TGTGCCAGCAGTTTAATAGCGGGGACGAACACCGGGGAGCTGTTTTTT.

The chain recombines TRBV12-5 with TRBJ2-7; TRBD1 matches 7 bases. From germline, CDR1 is LGHNT and CDR2 FRNRAP. V was pared by 7 bases and J by 0 bases, with 6 bases of the junction left unmatched. The CDR3 contains 14 residues. CDR3: CASEFGDSSYEQYF. The CDR3 DNA follows: TGTGCTAGTGAGTTTGGGGACAGCTCCTACGAGCAGTACTTC.

CDR3 loop: CASSPRDRGDTEAFF. The CDR3 bases are TGCGCCAGCAGCCCCCGGGACAGGGGGGACACTGAAGCTTTCTTT. This rearrangement joins TRBV4-3 to TRBJ1-1; 11 bases are shared with TRBD1. After removal of 4 bases from V and 3 bases from J, the junction contained 4 bases not matched to a gene. Germline V gene data show CDR1 as LGHNA and CDR2 as YSLEER. This CDR3 spans 15 amino acids.

This chain uses TRBV12-3 or TRBV12-4 with TRBJ1-5; D unclear. The DNA end is more similar to TRBJ2-3, so the J call may be wrong. CDR3 length: 16 residues. The CDR3 bases are TGTGCCAGCAGCCATAGTTTGAGTTCCAGCAATCAGCCCCAGTATTTT. This codes for CASSHSLSSSNQPQYF.

This clonotype was detected only a few times. The gene calls are TRBV15 and TRBJ2-1; 15 nucleotides line up with TRBD2. This CDR3 is built from 18 residues. The germline V gene has CDR1 LNHNV and CDR2 YYDKDF (reference sequence). Losses at the gene ends were 1 base for V and 7 bases for J; bases not matched to a gene: 8. The CDR3 coding sequence is TGTGCCACCAGCAGAGCCGCGGGACTAGCGGGAGGTAGGAATGAGCAGTTCTTC. Protein product: CATSRAAGLAGGRNEQFF.

This clonotype has at least ten counts. The chain employs TRBV20-1 and TRBJ2-7; TRBD1 might be the D (5 bases). Germline-derived CDR1 and CDR2 are DFQATT and SNEGSKA (reference sequence). This CDR3 region has 11 residues. V gave up 3 bases and J gave up 6 bases, with 9 bases separating them. The CDR3 spells CSASLGAEQYF. The DNA of the CDR3 is TGCAGTGCTAGTCTTGGGGCCGAGCAGTACTTC.

The chain recombines TRBV5-1 with TRBJ1-4; no reliable D call. Deletions cut 5 bases from V and 5 bases from J, with 19 bases between. In germline, CDR1 is SGHRS, CDR2 YFSETQ. The CDR3 has 16 amino acids. The CDR3: CASRSNPSLLNEKLFF. CDR3 sequence (DNA): TGCGCCAGCAGATCTAACCCCAGTCTCCTCAATGAAAAACTGTTTTTT.

This clonotype appeared a few times. This chain links TRBV12-3 or TRBV12-4 with TRBJ1-5; 12 nucleotides align to TRBD1. The V gene end was trimmed by 6 bases and the J gene end by 6 bases; junction bases not matched to a gene: 6. This CDR3 region has 15 residues. The chain's CDR3 is CASRPGQGAGQPQHF. The CDR3 nucleotides read TGTGCCAGCAGACCGGGACAGGGGGCAGGTCAGCCCCAGCATTTT.

The sample holds many counts of this clonotype. The rearrangement uses TRBV20-1 and TRBJ2-5, with D maybe TRBD2 (7 bases). The germline CDR1 and CDR2 sequences are DFQATT and SNEGSKA (reference sequence). The CDR3 length is 16 residues. Trimming took off 5 bases at V and 3 bases at J, with 22 bases between the two ends. The CDR3: CSAPTGGGRLKETQYF. CDR3 nucleotides: TGCAGTGCTCCAACGGGGGGCGGACGTCTTAAAGAGACCCAGTACTTC.

This clonotype showed up many times. The chain combines TRBV6-1 with TRBJ1-2; D not resolved. The CDR3 runs 12 residues. CDR1 is MNHNS and CDR2 is SASEGT in the germline V gene. The V end lost 7 bases, the J end lost 4 bases, and 10 bases lay between the germline ends. The CDR3 DNA reads as TGTGCCAGCATGAGGGAGGCCTATGGCTACACCTTC. Protein: CASMREAYGYTF.

The chain recombines TRBV12-3 or TRBV12-4 with TRBJ1-1; weak D call: TRBD1 (6 bases). There are 13 residues in the CDR3. V was shortened by 6 bases and J by 1 base, with 9 bases between the two germline ends. CDR3 in DNA: TGTGCCAGCAGAACAGGGTGGAACACTGAAGCTTTCTTT. Protein product: CASRTGWNTEAFF.

The chain carries TRBV6-1 and TRBJ2-1, with 8 bases aligning to TRBD1. CDR1 and CDR2 from the germline V gene are MNHNS and SASEGT. Trimming took 8 bases from V and 8 from J; bases not matched to a gene: 11. This CDR3 region has 14 residues. CDR3 bases: TGTGCCAGCCTACGGGACAGGTTGAGCGATGAGCAGTTCTTC. The encoded protein is CASLRDRLSDEQFF.

This clonotype was observed a handful of times. This chain links TRBV20-1 with TRBJ1-1; D not resolved. The CDR3 loop spans 13 amino acids. Germline CDR1 DFQATT, CDR2 SNEGSKA (reference sequence). V lost 4 bases, J lost 0 bases, and 9 bases lay in between. The CDR3 loop is CSAITPMNTEAFF. The CDR3 nucleotides read TGCAGTGCTATAACACCGATGAACACTGAAGCTTTCTTT.

This rearrangement joins TRBV7-2 to TRBJ2-1; D remains unclear. V was pared by 8 bases and J by 0 bases, with 14 bases between. The CDR3 has 15 amino acids. Germline V lookup: CDR1 SGHTA, CDR2 FQGNSA. The DNA of the CDR3 is TGTGCCAGCGCAAACTTAGCCAGCTCCTACAATGAGCAGTTCTTC. Its protein is CASANLASSYNEQFF.

This clonotype has a count of ten or more. The CDR3 region is CASGPTSLETQYF. The DNA of the CDR3 is TGTGCCAGCGGCCCGACTAGCTTGGAGACCCAGTACTTC. The chain joins TRBV2 to TRBJ2-5, with 7 bases lining up with TRBD2. Germline CDR1 reads SNHLY; CDR2 reads FYNNEI. CDR3 size: 13 residues. The V and J ends lost 8 bases and 5 bases, in that order; junction bases with no gene match: 8.

In its sample, this clonotype was seen many times. The chain recombines TRBV7-8 with TRBJ1-6; no clear D gene. Per the germline V gene, CDR1 is SGHVS and CDR2 is FQNEAQ. The length of the CDR3 is 18 residues. Trimming removed 1 base from V and 0 bases from J, with 13 bases in between. CDR3 in amino acids: CASSLVPSESSYNSPLHF. For the CDR3, the DNA is TGTGCCAGCAGCTTAGTTCCCAGTGAAAGCTCCTATAATTCACCCCTCCACTTT. Looking up the rest from reference TRBV7-8 and TRBJ1-6 gives the full variable domain: GAGVSQSPRYKVAKRGQDVALRCDPISGHVSLFWYQQALGQGPEFLTYFQNEAQLDKSGLPSDRFFAERPEGSVSTLKIQRTQQEDSAVYLCASSLVPSESSYNSPLHFGNGTRLTVT.